This TCR beta chain appears in the sequencing data of a study of cytotoxic CD8 clonotypes in ibrutinib-treated CLL (dated by TCRdb to about 2021). For context, the study as a whole: In this cohort, 15 patients were treatment-naive and 11 to 12 were relapsed/refractory, while about 18 had unmutated IGHV. Responses were partial in around 25 patients and complete in 2; after median about 68 months follow-up, around 14 stayed in remission and 12 progressed. Response samples were obtained after a median of approximately eleven months of treatment, with a range of about 6 to 36 months. On average, each sample yielded around 270,000 productive templates and 80,000 to 95,000 productive rearrangements. Of the approximately 90 participants in the trial, about 25 had longitudinal samples available. Cryopreserved peripheral blood mononuclear cells were obtained before treatment, at response, and at either sustained remission or disease progression. Every remission and progressive disease sample was obtained while ibrutinib was still being received by the patients. Broad study findings and their caveats: Public clonotypes were rare and either contracted or stayed stable during treatment, and the rise in clonality at ibrutinib response reflected the expansion of private clonotypes. At ibrutinib response clonality went up, during sustained remission it held steady, and at progression it dropped back toward baseline. Sampling times were not matched between sustained-remission and progressing patients, and lymph node repertoires were not studied. Baseline clonality was found to be higher than that of age-matched healthy donors and was strongly correlated with circulating CD8+ T-cell counts.

Its CDR3 holds 11 amino acids, cysteine through phenylalanine. This entry keeps only the CDR3 DNA: 33 bases, framed from base 1. The germline V gene sets CDR1 to WSHSY and CDR2 to SAAADI. Trimming at the junction amounts to 8 bases on V and 8 bases on J, and the germline ends lie 9 bases apart. Details on this clone: The antigen this receptor binds is unknown. Base qualities are missing; no much larger clone stands one base away.

The time point label corresponds to: progressive disease on ibrutinib. For TCR beta library preparation, around 2.1 micrograms of genomic DNA were extracted from the cryopreserved PBMCs. Longitudinal blood samples from CLL patients on ibrutinib monotherapy were analyzed using high-throughput TCR beta sequencing. The patients took part in an open-label, single-center phase 2 trial of ibrutinib monotherapy. On a MiSeq, deep resolution sequencing aimed for a depth between 1 in 1 million and 1 in 200,000 T cells, with each clonotype covered roughly 10x on average. TCR beta libraries were generated with the immunoSEQ hsTCRB Kit. On the authors' methods: ImmunoSEQ Data Assistant and ImmunoSEQ Analyzer were used for data analysis, and V, D and J genes were assigned according to IMGT definitions. Clonality, which ranges from 0 to 1, was calculated as one minus the normalized Shannon entropy of productive rearrangement frequencies. Public clonotype analysis was restricted to overrepresented clonotypes comprising at least 0.05% of each patient's repertoire. Fewer than 15 repertoires from age-matched healthy donors, obtained from immuneACCESS, served as clonality controls. This immuneACCESS table, as held by TCRdb, lists in-frame sequences with V and J called but not all clones. Of the missing ones, under half trace to an unresolved V gene in checked studies; the others have no known cause. That table furnishes V, J and clone size, whereas the DNA furnished D and trimming. Present in this sample are 250,000 to 350,000 clones, approximately 79% of which were seen just once. The ten largest clones take up about 5.7% of the sample.

Rearrangement joined TRBV10-2 to TRBJ1-4, with no confident D gene call. The TCR comes from a human donor with chronic lymphocytic leukemia. The source material was PBMCs, sampled at disease progression, from a patient treated with ibrutinib. The nucleotides read TGCGCCAGCGAGGCTGGAGAAAAACTGTTTTTT. This translates into CASEAGEKLFF.